This T cell receptor beta chain was recovered during a study of cytomegalovirus exposure and HLA in healthy donors. In the PCR, 60 Vbeta and 13 Jbeta primers were used. Here immunoSEQ multiplex PCR was the method, and the copy in TCRdb shows in-frame clones only, minus some. Among 55,000 to 85,000 clones listed, 55% to 70% were seen once. V was clipped by 0 bases and J by 8 bases, with 13 bases between them. Germline loops: CDR1 MNHEY, CDR2 SVGAGI. CDR3 size: 14 residues. This clone came up a few times. The source material was PBMCs. This chain uses TRBV6-5 with TRBJ1-2; D is perhaps TRBD1 (6 bases). This sequence originates from a woman between 50 and 59 years old in good health and CMV-seronegative. The CDR3 DNA sequence: TGTGCCAGCAGTTACTCGGGGACAAAGATGGGCTACACCTTC. This sequence encodes CASSYSGTKMGYTF.